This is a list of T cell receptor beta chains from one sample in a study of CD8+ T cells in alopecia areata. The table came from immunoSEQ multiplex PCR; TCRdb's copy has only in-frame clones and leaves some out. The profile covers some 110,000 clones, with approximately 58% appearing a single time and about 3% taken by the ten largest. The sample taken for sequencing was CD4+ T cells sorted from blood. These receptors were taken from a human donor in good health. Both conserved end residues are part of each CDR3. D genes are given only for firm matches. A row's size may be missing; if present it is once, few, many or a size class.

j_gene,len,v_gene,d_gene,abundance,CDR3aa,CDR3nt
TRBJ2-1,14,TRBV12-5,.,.,CASGGGRVYNEQFF,TGTGCTAGTGGTGGGGGACGAGTCTACAATGAGCAGTTCTTC
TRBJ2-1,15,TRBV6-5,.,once,CASSTWGSSYNEQFF,TGTGCCAGCAGTACGTGGGGGAGCTCCTACAATGAGCAGTTCTTC
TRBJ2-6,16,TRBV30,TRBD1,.,CACNRGGLTGANVLTF,TGTGCCTGTAACAGGGGTGGGCTAACCGGGGCCAACGTCCTGACTTTC
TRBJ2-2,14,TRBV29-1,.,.,CSASMVGNTGELFF,TGCAGCGCCTCCATGGTGGGAAACACCGGGGAGCTGTTTTTT
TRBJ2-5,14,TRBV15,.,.,CATSRGRGQETQYF,TGTGCCACCAGCAGAGGAAGGGGGCAAGAGACCCAGTACTTC
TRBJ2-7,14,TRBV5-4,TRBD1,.,CASSTTGNNYEQYF,TGTGCCAGCAGCACGACAGGGAATAACTACGAGCAGTACTTC
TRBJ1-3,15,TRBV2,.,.,CASSEDRSGGNTIYF,TGTGCCAGCAGTGAAGACAGGTCCGGGGGAAACACCATATATTTT
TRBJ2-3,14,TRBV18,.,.,CASSPRAGTDTQYF,TGTGCCAGCTCACCACGCGCAGGCACAGATACGCAGTATTTT
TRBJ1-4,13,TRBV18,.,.,CASSRNRNEKLFF,TGTGCCAGCTCACGAAACAGAAATGAAAAACTGTTTTTT
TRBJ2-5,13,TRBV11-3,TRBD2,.,CASSFPGGETQYF,TGTGCCAGCAGCTTTCCGGGGGGTGAGACCCAGTACTTC
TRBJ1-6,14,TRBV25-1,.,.,CASSESQGRSPLHF,TGTGCCAGCAGTGAGAGTCAGGGTCGGTCACCCCTCCACTTT
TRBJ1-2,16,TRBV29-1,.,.,CSVEGNRARPGDGYTF,TGCAGCGTTGAGGGGAATCGGGCCCGGCCGGGGGATGGCTACACCTTC
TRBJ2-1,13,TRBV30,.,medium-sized,CAWSVRLDNEQFF,TGTGCCTGGAGTGTACGGCTAGATAATGAGCAGTTCTTC
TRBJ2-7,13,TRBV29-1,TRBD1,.,CSVLTGGHYEQYF,TGCAGCGTTCTAACAGGGGGACACTACGAGCAGTACTTC
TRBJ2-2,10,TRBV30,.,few,CAWSRRELFF,TGTGCCTGGAGTCGAAGGGAGCTGTTTTTT
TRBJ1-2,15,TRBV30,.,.,CAWSVRGVGGYGYTF,TGTGCCTGGAGTGTACGCGGCGTGGGGGGATATGGCTACACCTTC
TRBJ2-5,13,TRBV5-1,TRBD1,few,CASSGTGQETQYF,TGCGCCAGCAGCGGGACAGGACAAGAGACCCAGTACTTC
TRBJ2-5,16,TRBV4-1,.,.,CASSQLFPQGQETQYF,TGCGCCAGCAGCCAATTGTTCCCACAGGGCCAAGAGACCCAGTACTTC
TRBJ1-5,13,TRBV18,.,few,CASSPGQDQPQHF,TGTGCCAGCTCACCCGGGCAGGATCAGCCCCAGCATTTT